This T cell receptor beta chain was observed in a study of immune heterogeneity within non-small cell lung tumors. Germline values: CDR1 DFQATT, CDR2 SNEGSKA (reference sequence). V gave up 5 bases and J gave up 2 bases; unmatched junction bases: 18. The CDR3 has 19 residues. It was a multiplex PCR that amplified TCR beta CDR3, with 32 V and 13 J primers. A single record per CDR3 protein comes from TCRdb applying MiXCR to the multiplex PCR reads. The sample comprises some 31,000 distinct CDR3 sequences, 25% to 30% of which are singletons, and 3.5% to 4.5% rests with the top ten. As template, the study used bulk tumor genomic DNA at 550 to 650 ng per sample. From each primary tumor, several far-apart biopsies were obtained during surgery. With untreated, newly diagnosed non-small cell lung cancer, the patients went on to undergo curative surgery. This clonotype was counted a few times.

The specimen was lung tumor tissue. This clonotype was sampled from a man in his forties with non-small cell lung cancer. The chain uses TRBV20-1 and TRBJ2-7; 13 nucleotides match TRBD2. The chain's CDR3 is CSAGPRTSGSWSFAYEQYF. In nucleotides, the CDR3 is TGCAGTGCTGGCCCGCGGACTAGCGGGAGTTGGTCCTTTGCCTACGAGCAGTACTTC.